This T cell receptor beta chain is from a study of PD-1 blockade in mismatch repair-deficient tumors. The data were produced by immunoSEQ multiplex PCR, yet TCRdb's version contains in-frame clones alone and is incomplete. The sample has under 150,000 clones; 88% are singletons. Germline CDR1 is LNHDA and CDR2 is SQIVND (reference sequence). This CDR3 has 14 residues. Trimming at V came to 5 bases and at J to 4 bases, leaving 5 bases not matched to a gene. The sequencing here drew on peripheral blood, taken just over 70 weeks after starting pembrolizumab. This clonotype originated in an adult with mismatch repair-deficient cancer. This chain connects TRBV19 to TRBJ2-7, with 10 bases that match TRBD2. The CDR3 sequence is CASSPLAGVYEQYF. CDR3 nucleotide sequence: TGTGCCAGTAGTCCGCTAGCGGGAGTGTACGAGCAGTACTTC.